This T cell receptor (beta chain) came from a study of Ad26.COV2.S vaccination and SARS-CoV-2 variants. Study background: Intramuscular Ad26.COV2.S doses were given once or twice, 56 days apart.

Produced via immunoSEQ multiplex PCR; TCRdb's table is partial and in-frame only. The sample lists over 350,000 clones; roughly nine tenths were seen once. To note about this clone: Antigen specificity is unknown.

Treatment: around 19 received Ad26.COV2.S at low or high dose, single or two shots; about five received placebo; per-sample allocation not given. Sampling happened 63 days after the first vaccine or placebo injection. Donation was by an adult aged 18-55 years who was in Boston. J was trimmed by 5 bases and V by 4 bases; bases with no gene match: 14. The CDR3 spans 17 residues. Germline loops: CDR1 SGHNT, CDR2 YYREEE (reference sequence). Study-level points and caveats: Spike-specific TCR breadth ran higher among vaccine recipients than placebo recipients. Spike-specific responses of CD8+ and CD4+ T cells were reported to display substantial breadth after vaccination.

The receptor was derived from a person between 18 and 65 years old who received the Ad26.COV2.S COVID-19 vaccine or a placebo. The chain is built from TRBV5-4 and TRBJ2-5; the match to TRBD1 covers 10 bases. The sample consisted of peripheral blood, taken in a trial of Ad26.COV2.S vaccine versus placebo. This CDR3 is CASSPGTGVNYEETQYF. CDR3 bases: TGTGCCAGCAGCCCAGGGACAGGGGTAAATTACGAGGAGACCCAGTACTTC.